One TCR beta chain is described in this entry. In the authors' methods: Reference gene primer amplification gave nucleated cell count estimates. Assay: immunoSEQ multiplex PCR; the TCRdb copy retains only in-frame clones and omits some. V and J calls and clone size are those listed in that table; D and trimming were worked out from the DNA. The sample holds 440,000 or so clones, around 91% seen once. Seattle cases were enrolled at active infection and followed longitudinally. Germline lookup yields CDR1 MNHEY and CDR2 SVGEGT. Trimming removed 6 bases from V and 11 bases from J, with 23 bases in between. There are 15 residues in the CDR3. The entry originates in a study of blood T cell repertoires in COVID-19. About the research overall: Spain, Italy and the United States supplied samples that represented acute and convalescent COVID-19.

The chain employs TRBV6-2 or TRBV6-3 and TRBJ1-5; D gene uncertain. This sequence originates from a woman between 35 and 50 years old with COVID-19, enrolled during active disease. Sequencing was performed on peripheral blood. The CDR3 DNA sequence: TGTGCCAGCAGCTGGAGCGACACGCGGAGGATGACCCAGCATTTT. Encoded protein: CASSWSDTRRMTQHF.